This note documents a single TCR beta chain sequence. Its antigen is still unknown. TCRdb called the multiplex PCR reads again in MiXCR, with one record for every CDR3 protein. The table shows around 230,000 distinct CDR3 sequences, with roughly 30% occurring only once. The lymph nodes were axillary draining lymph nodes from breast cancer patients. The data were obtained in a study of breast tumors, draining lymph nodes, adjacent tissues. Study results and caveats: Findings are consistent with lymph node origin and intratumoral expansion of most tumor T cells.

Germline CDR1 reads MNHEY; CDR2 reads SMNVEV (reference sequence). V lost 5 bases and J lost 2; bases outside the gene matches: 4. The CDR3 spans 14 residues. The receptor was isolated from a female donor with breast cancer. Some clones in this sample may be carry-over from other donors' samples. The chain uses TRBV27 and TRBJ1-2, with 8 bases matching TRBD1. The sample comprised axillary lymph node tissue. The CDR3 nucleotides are TGTGCCAGCAGTCGGACAGGGACAAACTATGGCTACACCTTC. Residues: CASSRTGTNYGYTF.